The text below deals with one T cell receptor (beta chain). This clonotype was detected a few times. Its antigen remains unidentified. Per-base qualities were not stored, and no clone one base away is much larger. The TCR beta CDR3 regions were amplified from the RNA transcripts. The first round of RT-PCR for the TCR CDR3 was performed with the HTBI primer set and the Qiagen OneStep RT-PCR kit. Libraries were constructed in a second round of multiplex PCR, after which size selection and purification were carried out. Paired-end sequencing of the libraries was performed with 100 bp reads on an Illumina HiSeq2000. The original pipeline was this. SOAPnuke was used to process the raw data, removing reads that contained adapters or uncalled bases, had a mean Phred below 15, or lacked an exact match to the constant primer or identifier. COPE v1.2.5 was used to merge the high-quality paired reads, and each unique nucleotide sequence was defined as a clonotype. MiTCR v1.1 was used to align clonotypes to the IMGT TRBV, TRBD and TRBJ reference segments. The analysis was restricted to V-J combinations with a frequency above 0.0001, which together covered roughly 99% of the repertoires. A TCS score was defined as the ratio between F50 (clonal expansion) and ExV (chaos), using BLOSUM62-based TCRdist between CDR3 peptides within each V-J. Welch's t-statistics and random forest reduced roughly 540 V-J features to roughly 13, which were used in a naive Bayes classifier (R e1071). Clones were called with MiXCR by TCRdb after fastp trimmed the public reads at Q25, and only in-frame beta chains were retained. Rows with a matching CDR3 protein are joined into one entry that keeps the most common DNA and genes. These V and J calls are TCRdb output, not the study's own analysis. For this sample the table gives over 400,000 distinct CDR3 sequences, of which under 15% were detected only once. The top ten constitute 13% of the sample.

The data stem from a study of T cells in Graves' hyperthyroidism and ophthalmopathy (dated by TCRdb to about 2019). Some background on the complete study: Peripheral blood samples were taken at the time of initial diagnosis, prior to any treatment. Thyroid tissue and blood T-cell repertoires from six Graves' hyperthyroidism patients were also compared in the study. Following sampling, methimazole starting at 30 mg daily was given to hyperthyroidism patients, and high-dose intravenous methylprednisolone was given to ophthalmopathy patients. TCR V-J signatures able to tell the groups apart were searched for in a discovery cohort of 90 to 100 patients, of whom approximately 40 had Graves' ophthalmopathy and more than 55 had stable Graves' hyperthyroidism. The paper describes TCR Vbeta CDR3 sequencing of 135 peripheral blood samples, made up of about 40 ophthalmopathy patients, more than 70 hyperthyroidism patients and some 17 progressor patients. An independent validation cohort of around 19 hyperthyroidism patients and approximately 16 patients who later progressed to ophthalmopathy tested prospective prediction of ophthalmopathy. The 75 to 100 discovery patients were divided at random into training and test sets in a 7:3 ratio. The full study reports these points: During validation, the model predicted progression to ophthalmopathy a median of around six months ahead of onset, with almost 71% sensitivity and almost 75% specificity. A model built on a 13 V-J signature distinguished ophthalmopathy from stable hyperthyroidism, reaching approximately 89% sensitivity and around 81% specificity in cross-validation and 80%/75% in testing. Most expanded thyroid clonotypes (frequency above 0.001) were also detected in blood, suggesting blood repertoires may reflect thyroid immune responses. Sample size was not statistically predetermined, and blinding of investigators to group allocation was not performed.

Ophthalmopathy patients had moderately to severely active disease, with a Clinical Activity Score of 3 or more, a NOSPECS grade of 4 or more, and a disease duration of less than 3 months. Any patient with an uncontrolled infection, another autoimmune disease, pregnancy or lactation was excluded. Clinical symptoms, serum thyroxine and TRAb, thyroid ultrasound, and orbital computed tomography formed the basis for the diagnoses. PBMCs were isolated from about 10 ml of fresh peripheral blood by Ficoll-Paque density gradient centrifugation. Total RNA was extracted with Trizol reagent, and quality was checked on an Agilent 2100 Bioanalyzer. The CDR3 numbers 17 residues from cysteine through phenylalanine. Solely the CDR3 DNA is kept, with 51 bases framed from the first base. Reading the germline V gene gives CDR1 MGHRA and CDR2 YSYEKL. V lost 0 bases and J lost 3 bases, and the count of bases not matched to a germline gene is 4.

This TCR was sampled from a man between 18 and 35 years old with Graves' ophthalmopathy. The rearrangement combines TRBV4-1 with TRBJ2-7; 14 central nucleotides agree with TRBD2. Sequences were obtained from blood. The DNA is as follows: TGCGCCAGCAGCCAAGAAGGACTAGCGGGGGGACTCTACGAGCAGTACTTC. The encoded protein is CASSQEGLAGGLYEQYF.